Sequencing of this T cell receptor (beta chain) was carried out in a study of molecular identifiers for immune sequencing clone quantification. TCRdb re-analysed the PCR reads in MiXCR, keeping a single row per CDR3 protein. In the table there are hundreds of thousands of distinct CDR3 sequences, around 21% of which are singletons. The length of the CDR3 is 15 residues. Germline V gene data show CDR1 as SGHAT and CDR2 as FQNNGV. Trimming took 4 bases from V and 2 from J; bases not matched to a gene: 8. This clonotype was seen a handful of times. The chain has TRBV11-2 and TRBJ2-7; TRBD1 matches at 7 bases. The specimen sequenced was naive CD8+ T cells from blood, with Jurkat cell RNA spiked in. The subset here: FACS-sorted CD8+CD4-CCR7+CD45RA+ naive T cells. The TCR was taken from a human donor in good health. Some libraries in this study had Jurkat cell RNA spiked in. CDR3 DNA sequence: TGTGCCAGCAGCTGGGTCGTGACAGGGCCCTACGAGCAGTACTTC. Its translation is CASSWVVTGPYEQYF.